These 32 T cell receptor beta chains originate from one sample sequenced in a study of control samples from healthy donors and cancer patients. The protocol was immunoSEQ multiplex PCR, while the TCRdb copy is restricted to in-frame clones and leaves out a portion. In the table there are under 80,000 clones, 94% of which are singletons. The sample comprised blood. These receptor sequences come from a middle-aged woman in good health.

This rearrangement joins TRBV19 to TRBJ2-5; tentatively, D is TRBD1 (6 bases). Trimming shortened V by 5 bases and J by 7 bases, and 20 bases separated the two germline ends. This CDR3 spans 15 amino acids. Germline-derived CDR1 and CDR2 are LNHDA and SQIVND (reference sequence). CDR3 amino acids: CASSEQGHPGGTQYF. CDR3 sequence (DNA): TGTGCCAGTAGTGAGCAGGGGCACCCGGGCGGGACCCAGTACTTC.

The rearrangement links TRBV5-1 to TRBJ1-4; a weak D match, TRBD1 (5 bases). The CDR3 has 14 amino acids. The V end lost 4 bases, the J end lost 8 bases, and 15 bases lay between the germline ends. Germline values: CDR1 SGHRS, CDR2 YFSETQ. CDR3 residues: CASSGGTGLEKLFF. DNA for the CDR3: TGCGCCAGCAGCGGCGGGACTGGCTTGGAAAAACTGTTTTTT.

This rearrangement joins TRBV19 to TRBJ1-1, with D possibly TRBD1 on 6 matching bases. The CDR3 runs 15 residues. Between the trimmed V and J ends, which lost 6 bases and 1 base, there was a span of 15 bases. CDR1 and CDR2 (germline): LNHDA, SQIVND (reference sequence). CDR3 protein: CASRQAGTTNTEAFF. The CDR3 region has the DNA TGTGCCAGTAGGCAAGCCGGGACAACGAACACTGAAGCTTTCTTT.

The V and J genes are TRBV19 and TRBJ2-7; 9 bases agree with TRBD1. The CDR3 consists of 15 residues. Per germline, CDR1 LNHDA and CDR2 SQIVND (reference sequence). Unmatched junction bases numbered 9, after V lost 4 bases and J lost 5 bases. The CDR3 region is CASSNRDRESHEQYF. The CDR3 region has the DNA TGTGCCAGTAGTAACCGGGACAGGGAGTCCCACGAGCAGTACTTC.

The chain uses TRBV4-1 and TRBJ1-4; unclear D gene. The germline V gene has CDR1 MGHRA and CDR2 YSYEKL. V lost 4 bases and J lost 0, with 6 bases in between. The CDR3 totals 14 residues. The CDR3 DNA sequence: TGCGCCAGCAGCCTGGGCTCAACTAATGAAAAACTGTTTTTT. It is translated as CASSLGSTNEKLFF.

V usage is TRBV12-3 or TRBV12-4 and J usage is TRBJ2-2; D uncertain. This CDR3 has 13 amino acids. The V end lost 3 bases, the J end lost 6 bases, and 8 bases lay between the germline ends. The CDR3 sequence is CASSFGRAGELFF. The CDR3 nucleotides read TGTGCCAGCAGTTTCGGTCGAGCCGGGGAGCTGTTTTTT.

V usage is TRBV6-1 and J usage is TRBJ1-6; D is ambiguous. CDR1 is MNHNS and CDR2 is SASEGT in the germline V gene. The CDR3 totals 16 residues. Trimming took off 3 bases at V and 3 bases at J, with 12 bases between the two ends. CDR3 bases: TGTGCCAGCAGTGAGCGACACAGAGTCTATAATTCACCCCTCCACTTT. This translates into CASSERHRVYNSPLHF.

The rearrangement joins TRBV7-9 to TRBJ1-5, with D possibly matching TRBD1 (5 bases). CDR1 SEHNR and CDR2 FQNEAQ come from the germline V gene (reference sequence). The CDR3 runs to 13 residues. With 7 bases removed from V and 5 bases from J, the gap between germline ends came to 12 bases. CDR3 region: CASTLTGYQPQHF. In DNA form, the CDR3 reads TGTGCCAGCACGTTAACAGGATATCAGCCCCAGCATTTT.

DNA for the CDR3: TGCGCCAGCAGCCAAGAGCATAGACAGGGGGGGATCTACGAGCAGTACTTC. This sequence encodes CASSQEHRQGGIYEQYF. The V call is TRBV4-1, the J call TRBJ2-7, with 9 bases that match TRBD1. Germline values: CDR1 MGHRA, CDR2 YSYEKL. CDR3 length: 17 residues. The V segment lost 0 bases and the J segment 3 bases; nucleotides outside the gene matches: 9.

The V gene is TRBV24-1, the J gene TRBJ2-1, with D perhaps TRBD1 (5 bases). CDR1 and CDR2 from the germline V gene are KGHDR and SFDVKD. This CDR3 region has 13 residues. V was clipped by 4 bases and J by 7 bases, with 10 bases between them. In DNA form, the CDR3 reads TGTGCCACCAGTGACTGGACATGGAATGAGCAGTTCTTC. Its protein is CATSDWTWNEQFF.

The rearrangement joins TRBV4-1 to TRBJ2-1, with D perhaps TRBD1 or TRBD2 (5 bases each). The V gene's germline CDR1 is MGHRA and CDR2 YSYEKL. This CDR3 region has 13 residues. Trimming took 0 bases from V and 10 from J, leaving 10 bases between them. CDR3 sequence: CASSQDRGWEQFF. DNA for the CDR3: TGCGCCAGCAGCCAAGATCGGGGCTGGGAGCAGTTCTTC.

V gene TRBV21-1 combines with J gene TRBJ2-2. TRBV21-1 is noted as a pseudogene. CDR3 length: 17 amino acids. CDR3 amino acids: CASSKVIGLTHTGELFF. As DNA, the CDR3 is TGTGCCAGCAGCAAAGTGATCGGGCTGACCCACACCGGGGAGCTGTTTTTT.

V gene TRBV7-2 combines with J gene TRBJ2-3; weak D call: TRBD2 (6 bases). The CDR3 extends over 18 amino acids. CDR1 SGHTA and CDR2 FQGNSA come from the germline V gene. With 0 bases removed from V and 0 bases from J, the gap between germline ends came to 16 bases. The CDR3 DNA follows: TGTGCCAGCAGCTTAGCCCTTAGCGGAGAAATAAGCACAGATACGCAGTATTTT. This gives the protein CASSLALSGEISTDTQYF.

J is TRBJ1-5 and V is TRBV18; D is possibly TRBD1 (5 bases). CDR3 length equals 15 residues. Germline V gene sequence: CDR1 KGHSH, CDR2 LQKENI. Trimming removed 2 bases from V and 2 bases from J, with 10 bases in between. DNA for the CDR3: TGTGCCAGCTCACCAACGGGGGAAGGCAATCAGCCCCAGCATTTT. Its translation: CASSPTGEGNQPQHF.

The gene calls are TRBV19 and TRBJ2-3; D might be TRBD1 or TRBD2, each matching 6 bases. This CDR3 comprises 16 residues. Germline-derived CDR1 and CDR2 are LNHDA and SQIVND (reference sequence). V was clipped by 5 bases and J by 1 base, with 16 bases between them. CDR3 coding DNA: TGTGCCAGTAGTGAATGGGGCCGGGGGCGCACAGATACGCAGTATTTT. Translated: CASSEWGRGRTDTQYF.

The chain employs TRBV7-9 and TRBJ1-1, with 8 bases matching TRBD1. CDR1 SEHNR and CDR2 FQNEAQ come from the germline V gene (reference sequence). V was pared by 4 bases and J by 2 bases, with 3 bases of the junction left unmatched. The CDR3 is 14 amino acids. The CDR3 nucleotides are TGTGCCAGCAGCTCCGACAGGGGAAACACTGAAGCTTTCTTT. It translates to CASSSDRGNTEAFF.

The V call is TRBV6-5, the J call TRBJ2-3, with TRBD1 identical over 10 bases. The CDR3 length is 15 residues. The J segment lost 4 bases and the V segment lost 6 bases, leaving 7 bases of the junction unmatched. Germline V CDR1 and CDR2: MNHEY, SVGAGI. The CDR3 DNA reads as TGTGCCAGCAGGAAGACAGGGGGCGCGGCAGATACGCAGTATTTT. Encoded protein: CASRKTGGAADTQYF.

The DNA of the CDR3 is TGTGCCAGTAGTATAGCTAGCGGGGATAACAATGAGCAGTTCTTC. Translated: CASSIASGDNNEQFF. This chain uses TRBV19 with TRBJ2-1; 9 nucleotides line up with TRBD2. With V trimmed by 1 base and J by 5 bases, 3 bases remained unmatched. Germline CDR1 is LNHDA and CDR2 is SQIVND (reference sequence). This CDR3 region has 15 residues.

V gene TRBV18 combines with J gene TRBJ1-5, with D perhaps TRBD1 (5 bases). The CDR3 length is 16 residues. Trimming left V 6 bases short and J 0 bases short, with 15 bases between. Germline assignment: CDR1 KGHSH and CDR2 LQKENI. CDR3 nucleotides: TGTGCCAGCTCCTGGGAAAACACAGGTAGCAATCAGCCCCAGCATTTT. Translating it yields CASSWENTGSNQPQHF.

The chain has TRBV18 and TRBJ1-4; maybe TRBD1 (5 bases). Germline values: CDR1 KGHSH, CDR2 LQKENI. Trimming pared 5 bases from V and 3 bases from J, leaving 13 bases between. The CDR3 has 15 residues. The CDR3, as DNA: TGTGCCAGCTCAGAGGTTATAGGGGCTAATGAAAAACTGTTTTTT. Its translation is CASSEVIGANEKLFF.

The V and J genes are TRBV27 and TRBJ1-3; a possible D gene is TRBD1 (6 bases). The V gene's germline CDR1 is MNHEY and CDR2 SMNVEV (reference sequence). V shed 6 bases and J shed 2 bases, with 11 bases lying between them. This CDR3 has 14 amino acids. As DNA, the CDR3 is TGTGCCAGCAGACCACAGGGAGCTGGAAACACCATATATTTT. It encodes CASRPQGAGNTIYF.

The genes are TRBV7-2 and TRBJ1-3; D gene uncertain. CDR1 is SGHTA, CDR2 FQGNSA, per germline. CDR3 length: 14 residues. With 3 bases removed from V and 0 bases from J, the gap between germline ends came to 6 bases. CDR3: CASSFKISGNTIYF. The DNA for the CDR3 is TGTGCCAGCAGCTTTAAAATCTCTGGAAACACCATATATTTT.

The chain employs TRBV5-4 and TRBJ1-1; 9 bases map to TRBD1. Unmatched junction bases numbered 8, after V lost 4 bases and J lost 1 base. Per the germline V gene, CDR1 is SGHNT and CDR2 is YYREEE (reference sequence). There are 16 residues in the CDR3. The CDR3 loop reads CASSPGQGLTNTEAFF. The DNA of the CDR3 is TGTGCCAGCAGCCCGGGACAGGGACTGACGAACACTGAAGCTTTCTTT.

This sequence joins TRBV19 and TRBJ2-4; 7 bases align to TRBD1. V lost 6 bases to trimming and J lost 4 bases; unmatched junction nucleotides: 6. The CDR3 is made up of 14 amino acids. Germline V gene sequence: CDR1 LNHDA, CDR2 SQIVND (reference sequence). The CDR3 DNA reads as TGTGCCAGTAGAGGGACAGTGTTTAAAAACATTCAGTACTTC. This encodes CASRGTVFKNIQYF.

Turning to this clone: The identical CDR3 is also encoded by other nucleotide sequences in the sample. The chain is built from TRBV5-1 and TRBJ2-3, with a weak D call TRBD1 (5 bases). This CDR3 has 14 amino acids. Per germline, CDR1 SGHRS and CDR2 YFSETQ. Between the trimmed V and J ends, which lost 0 bases and 3 bases, there was a span of 8 bases. CDR3 sequence: CASSLGTTTDTQYF. As DNA, the CDR3 is TGCGCCAGCAGCTTGGGGACAACAACAGATACGCAGTATTTT.

The CDR3 region is CASSLPPHLGGRKLFF. The DNA of the CDR3 is TGTGCCAGCAGTTTACCACCTCATCTAGGAGGCAGAAAACTGTTTTTT. The chain employs TRBV28 and TRBJ1-4; no clear D gene. The V gene lost 2 bases and the J gene lost 10 bases, with 20 bases spanning the gap. The CDR3 runs to 16 residues. Germline lookup yields CDR1 MDHEN and CDR2 SYDVKM.

This chain uses TRBV9 with TRBJ2-7; TRBD2 matches at 9 bases. Germline V CDR1 and CDR2: SGDLS, YYNGEE. The CDR3 is made up of 19 amino acids. Germline trimming cut 0 bases from V and 6 bases from J; bases unmatched to any gene: 19. The CDR3 sequence: CASSVGGGVAGAFSTEQYF. The CDR3 DNA follows: TGTGCCAGCAGCGTAGGGGGAGGGGTAGCGGGAGCCTTCTCTACCGAGCAGTACTTC.

This chain uses TRBV2 with TRBJ2-2; 8 nucleotides align to TRBD1. The CDR3 has 15 amino acids. The junction had 10 bases not matched to a gene; V was cut back by 7 bases and J by 6 bases. Germline V CDR1 and CDR2: SNHLY, FYNNEI. The CDR3 DNA is TGTGCCAGCACTCCCAGACCAGGGGGCTCCGGGGAGCTGTTTTTT. Its translation: CASTPRPGGSGELFF.

V usage is TRBV12-5 and J usage is TRBJ1-3; the D is unclear. Deletions cut 1 base from V and 0 bases from J, with 4 bases between. Germline CDR1 is LGHNT and CDR2 is FRNRAP. CDR3 length: 14 residues. CDR3 sequence reads: CASGLASSGNTIYF. The CDR3 nucleotides are TGTGCTAGTGGTTTGGCCAGCTCTGGAAACACCATATATTTT. The full variable domain, its missing parts supplied by reference TRBV12-5 and TRBJ1-3, is DARVTQTPRHKVTEMGQEVTMRCQPILGHNTVFWYRQTMMQGLELLAYFRNRAPLDDSGMPKDRFSAEMPDATLATLKIQPSEPRDSAVYFCASGLASSGNTIYFGEGSWLTVV.

DNA of the CDR3: TGTGCCAGCAGCTTGATCCGGGGAGAGCATGGCTACACCTTC. This encodes CASSLIRGEHGYTF. The J gene is TRBJ1-2, the V gene TRBV5-6, with unresolved D. Trimming removed 1 base at V and 6 bases at J, with 13 bases between. The germline gives CDR1 SGHDT, CDR2 YYEEEE. This CDR3 has 14 amino acids.

The rearrangement links TRBV2 to TRBJ2-7, with D possibly matching TRBD2 (6 bases). Germline CDR1 reads SNHLY; CDR2 reads FYNNEI. Trimming pared 5 bases from V and 0 bases from J, leaving 11 bases between. The CDR3 spans 14 residues. Here the CDR3 reads CASSPGTFSYEQYF. The CDR3 nucleotides are TGTGCCAGCAGTCCGGGGACTTTCTCCTACGAGCAGTACTTC.

J is TRBJ2-1 and V is TRBV24-1; unclear D gene. Germline CDR1 is KGHDR and CDR2 is SFDVKD. The V and J ends lost 9 bases and 4 bases respectively, with 9 bases between them. The CDR3 runs to 12 residues. The CDR3: CATADGYNEQFF. CDR3 sequence (DNA): TGTGCCACCGCTGACGGTTACAATGAGCAGTTCTTC.